Sequencing of this T cell receptor (beta chain) was carried out in a study of T cell responses to AZD1222 COVID-19 vaccine. This CDR3 is built from 15 residues. Germline assignment: CDR1 LNHDA and CDR2 SQIVND (reference sequence). The V gene lost 0 bases and the J gene lost 4 bases, with 10 bases spanning the gap. Clones were sequenced by immunoSEQ multiplex PCR, and TCRdb holds only the in-frame ones, with some missing. This sample has under 200,000 clones, with 90% to 95% found just once. The source material was peripheral blood, sampled on day 0 of AZD1222 vaccination. This TCR was recovered from an adult in good health. This chain connects TRBV19 to TRBJ1-3, with D perhaps TRBD1 (6 bases). CDR3 nucleotides: TGTGCCAGTAGTATAGAGTGGGGGCTCGGAAACACCATATATTTT. Residues: CASSIEWGLGNTIYF.